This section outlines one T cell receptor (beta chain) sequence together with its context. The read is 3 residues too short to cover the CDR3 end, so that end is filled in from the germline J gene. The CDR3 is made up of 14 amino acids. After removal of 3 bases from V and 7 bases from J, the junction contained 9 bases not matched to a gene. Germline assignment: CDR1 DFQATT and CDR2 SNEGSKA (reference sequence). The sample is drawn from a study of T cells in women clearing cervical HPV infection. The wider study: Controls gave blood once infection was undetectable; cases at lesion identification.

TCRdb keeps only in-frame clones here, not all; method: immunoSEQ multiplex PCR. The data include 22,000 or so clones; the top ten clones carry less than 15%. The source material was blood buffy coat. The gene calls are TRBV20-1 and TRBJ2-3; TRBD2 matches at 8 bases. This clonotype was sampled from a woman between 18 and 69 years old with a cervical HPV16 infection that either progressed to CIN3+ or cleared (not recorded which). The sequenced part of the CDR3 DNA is TGCAGTGCTAGCGACTCTAGCGGGCAGTATACG. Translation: CSASDSSGQYT. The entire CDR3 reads CSASDSSGQYTQYF.